The 29 T cell receptor beta chains below all came from one sample that was sequenced in a study of cytomegalovirus exposure and HLA in healthy donors. With 60 Vbeta and 13 Jbeta primers, the PCR was carried out. TCRdb's table, derived via immunoSEQ multiplex PCR, lists solely in-frame clones and lacks some. The sample contains some 130,000 clones, roughly 70% of which appear only once. The sample taken for sequencing was PBMCs. These receptor sequences come from a man aged 40-49 years in good health and CMV-seronegative.

This rearrangement joins TRBV6-1 to TRBJ2-7; TRBD2 agrees at 7 bases. Germline lookup yields CDR1 MNHNS and CDR2 SASEGT. With 1 base clipped from V and 8 bases from J, the junction kept 8 bases outside the gene matches. CDR3 size: 14 residues. CDR3 in DNA: TGTGCCAGCAGTGAAGTGCGGCTAGCGGCCCAGCAGTACTTC. It specifies CASSEVRLAAQQYF.

V gene TRBV28 combines with J gene TRBJ2-1; TRBD2 matches 10 bases. CDR1 is MDHEN, CDR2 SYDVKM, per germline. The CDR3 contains 15 residues. V shed 6 bases and J 8 bases; nucleotides not matched to a gene: 10. The CDR3 bases are TGTGCCAGCAGCCTAGCGGGAGCGGGTGGCGATGAGCAGTTCTTC. It specifies CASSLAGAGGDEQFF.

Only one count was recorded for this clone. This rearrangement joins TRBV7-9 to TRBJ2-5; tentative D call: TRBD2 (6 bases). V lost 5 bases to trimming and J lost 11 bases, with 18 bases between them. CDR1 SEHNR and CDR2 FQNEAQ come from the germline V gene (reference sequence). This CDR3 has 13 amino acids. CDR3 loop: CASSPPARREQYF. In DNA form, the CDR3 reads TGTGCCAGCAGCCCACCGGCCCGCCGGGAGCAGTACTTC.

This clone was seen a few times. This sequence joins TRBV6-5 and TRBJ1-3, with D unclear. Germline CDR1 and CDR2: MNHEY and SVGAGI. Trimming stripped 2 bases from V and 0 bases from J, with 8 bases between. This CDR3 comprises 15 residues. The CDR3 loop is CASSYAEGSGNTIYF. As DNA, the CDR3 is TGTGCCAGCAGTTACGCGGAGGGCTCTGGAAACACCATATATTTT.

The CDR3: CASSSGGTGGYGYTF. The DNA of the CDR3 is TGTGCCAGCAGTTCCGGAGGGACAGGGGGCTATGGCTACACCTTC. This rearrangement joins TRBV6-5 to TRBJ1-2; 11 nucleotides match TRBD1. The CDR3 covers 15 residues. Germline V gene sequence: CDR1 MNHEY, CDR2 SVGAGI. The J segment lost 4 bases and the V segment lost 4 bases, leaving 5 bases of the junction unmatched.

Comments on this clone: Other DNA sequences in this sample translate to the same CDR3. Written as DNA, the CDR3 is TGCGCCAGCAGCCAAGATTTGGCAGGGGGAGATACGCAGTATTTT. Its protein product is CASSQDLAGGDTQYF. This rearrangement joins TRBV4-3 to TRBJ2-3, with 7 bases matching TRBD1. V was clipped by 0 bases and J by 5 bases; unmatched bases: 5. The CDR3 contains 15 residues. The germline V gene has CDR1 LGHNA and CDR2 YSLEER.

The chain couples TRBV5-1 to TRBJ2-2; TRBD2 might be the D (5 bases). V dropped 0 bases and J dropped 4 bases, with 7 bases sitting between them. Germline lookup yields CDR1 SGHRS and CDR2 YFSETQ. The length of the CDR3 is 14 residues. CDR3 in DNA: TGCGCCAGCAGCTTGGTGGGGAGCACCGGGGAGCTGTTTTTT. Protein sequence: CASSLVGSTGELFF.

The sample holds a few counts of this clone. This chain joins TRBV11-2 and TRBJ2-7; possibly TRBD2 for D (5 bases). The CDR3 totals 14 residues. Trimming left V 0 bases short and J 3 bases short, with 9 bases between. Per the germline V gene, CDR1 is SGHAT and CDR2 is FQNNGV. Written as DNA, the CDR3 is TGTGCCAGCAGCTTAGATCTAGCCAGCTACGAGCAGTACTTC. It yields the protein CASSLDLASYEQYF.

The genes are TRBV6-5 and TRBJ1-2; no clear D gene. The length of the CDR3 is 12 residues. Between the trimmed V and J ends, which lost 6 bases and 8 bases, there was a span of 13 bases. Germline V gives CDR1 MNHEY, CDR2 SVGAGI. The CDR3 sequence is CASRPGLGGYTF. DNA for the CDR3: TGTGCCAGCAGACCCGGACTGGGGGGCTACACCTTC.

This clone has a count of ten or more. The chain has TRBV13 and TRBJ1-1, with 10 bases aligning to TRBD1. Per the germline V gene, CDR1 is PRHDT and CDR2 is FYEKMQ (reference sequence). The CDR3 length is 16 residues. The ends lost 6 bases at V and 11 bases at J; junction bases unmatched: 18. CDR3 coding DNA: TGTGCCAGCAGACACAGGGGGACAGGGGAGTCGAGTGGGGCTTTCTTT. The encoded protein is CASRHRGTGESSGAFF.

The chain combines TRBV5-1 with TRBJ1-4, with D hard to call. The CDR3 runs to 18 residues. The V and J ends lost 4 bases and 0 bases respectively, with 19 bases between them. Germline V gives CDR1 SGHRS, CDR2 YFSETQ. The chain's CDR3 is CASSTRGQSFATNEKLFF. The CDR3 DNA follows: TGCGCCAGCAGCACCCGGGGTCAGAGTTTTGCAACTAATGAAAAACTGTTTTTT.

This chain links TRBV4-1 with TRBJ1-1; no clear D gene. There are 13 residues in the CDR3. Germline V lookup: CDR1 MGHRA, CDR2 YSYEKL. Trimming took 2 bases from V and 0 from J, leaving 4 bases between them. The CDR3 spells CASSQPMNTEAFF. The CDR3 DNA reads as TGCGCCAGCAGCCAACCCATGAACACTGAAGCTTTCTTT.

The chain carries TRBV6-5 and TRBJ2-7; D unclear. Germline lookup yields CDR1 MNHEY and CDR2 SVGAGI. V dropped 4 bases and J dropped 6 bases, with 13 bases sitting between them. The CDR3 covers 13 residues. This chain's CDR3 is CASSSTLTGEQYF. The CDR3 DNA reads as TGTGCCAGCAGTTCCACCTTGACGGGCGAGCAGTACTTC.

The rearrangement uses TRBV4-3 and TRBJ1-1; the D gene is possibly TRBD1 (5 bases). Trimming removed 1 base at V and 0 bases at J, with 12 bases between. The CDR3 extends over 16 amino acids. CDR1 is LGHNA, CDR2 YSLEER, per germline. In nucleotides, the CDR3 is TGCGCCAGCAGCCAAGTGGGGGGGGTGGTGAACACTGAAGCTTTCTTT. Its protein product is CASSQVGGVVNTEAFF.

This sequence joins TRBV6-1 and TRBJ1-3; 8 positions agree with TRBD1. Germline CDR1 and CDR2: MNHNS and SASEGT. This CDR3 has 19 residues. V trimming: 1 base; J trimming: 1 base; junction bases outside the gene matches: 12. The CDR3 nucleotides are TGTGCCAGCAGTGAAGACGTGACAGGGGCCATAGCGTCTGGAAACACCATATATTTT. It specifies CASSEDVTGAIASGNTIYF.

The gene calls are TRBV28 and TRBJ1-4; tentatively, D is TRBD1 (6 bases). The germline V gene has CDR1 MDHEN and CDR2 SYDVKM. The CDR3 spans 15 residues. The V end was cut by 7 bases, the J end by 7 bases, with 19 bases between. The CDR3 protein is CASIWEGGGPEKLFF. The CDR3 DNA is TGTGCCAGCATTTGGGAAGGGGGGGGCCCTGAAAAACTGTTTTTT.

The rearrangement uses TRBV7-9 and TRBJ1-4; 7 nucleotides line up with TRBD1. Looked up from germline, CDR1 is SEHNR and CDR2 is FQNEAQ (reference sequence). The junction had 8 bases not matched to a gene; V was cut back by 5 bases and J by 8 bases. The CDR3 is 14 amino acids. This chain's CDR3 is CASSLVAGGEKLFF. The CDR3 DNA reads TGTGCCAGCAGCCTTGTCGCAGGGGGAGAAAAACTGTTTTTT.

V gene TRBV27 combines with J gene TRBJ2-7, with TRBD2 identical over 7 bases. V shed 10 bases and J 1 base; nucleotides not matched to a gene: 13. This CDR3 is 15 amino acids long. Germline V gene sequence: CDR1 MNHEY, CDR2 SMNVEV (reference sequence). Here the CDR3 reads CATRGGGSGSYEQYF. The CDR3 DNA is TGTGCCACCCGTGGAGGCGGGAGCGGATCCTACGAGCAGTACTTC.

This clone has only a few counts. This chain uses TRBV18 with TRBJ1-1, with a possible D match to TRBD1 (6 bases). The ends were cut back, 2 bases at V and 6 bases at J, with 16 bases in the middle. Germline CDR1 reads KGHSH; CDR2 reads LQKENI. The CDR3 has 15 amino acids. CDR3 sequence reads: CASSPYREMGAEAFF. CDR3 nucleotide sequence: TGTGCCAGCTCACCATACAGGGAAATGGGTGCTGAAGCTTTCTTT.

The J gene is TRBJ2-1, the V gene TRBV11-2; 12 nucleotides agree with TRBD2. CDR1 and CDR2 from the germline V gene are SGHAT and FQNNGV. The CDR3 is 15 amino acids. V gave up 7 bases and J gave up 4 bases; unmatched junction bases: 5. The chain's CDR3 is CASTTGLAGYNEQFF. The CDR3 region has the DNA TGTGCCAGCACTACCGGACTAGCGGGGTACAATGAGCAGTTCTTC.

Only a few counts were recorded for this clone. J is TRBJ2-2 and V is TRBV10-3; 7 bases agree with TRBD2. This CDR3 region has 16 residues. V shed 9 bases and J 4 bases; nucleotides not matched to a gene: 14. The V gene's germline CDR1 is ENHRY and CDR2 SYGVKD. The DNA for the CDR3 is TGTGCCATAACGTCGAGTCGCGGGAGCGCCACCGGGGAGCTGTTTTTT. Translated, it gives CAITSSRGSATGELFF.

This chain joins TRBV11-1 and TRBJ2-1; no firm D call. Germline V lookup: CDR1 SGHAT, CDR2 FQDESV (reference sequence). V lost 4 bases to trimming and J lost 0 bases, with 7 bases between them. The length of the CDR3 is 14 residues. CDR3 sequence reads: CASSSGYSYNEQFF. CDR3 DNA sequence: TGTGCCAGCAGCTCCGGGTACTCCTACAATGAGCAGTTCTTC. Full variable domain (missing parts from reference TRBV11-1 and TRBJ2-1): EAEVAQSPRYKITEKSQAVAFWCDPISGHATLYWYRQILGQGPELLVQFQDESVVDDSQLPKDRFSAERLKGVDSTLKIQPAELGDSAMYLCASSSGYSYNEQFFGPGTRLTVL.

J is TRBJ2-7 and V is TRBV5-4, with 7 bases matching TRBD1. Trimming took 4 bases from V and 7 from J; bases not matched to a gene: 5. Per the germline V gene, CDR1 is SGHNT and CDR2 is YYREEE (reference sequence). This CDR3 is built from 12 residues. The CDR3 coding sequence is TGTGCCAGCAGCACGGACAGGAGAGAGCAGTACTTC. As protein: CASSTDRREQYF.

The V call is TRBV4-3, the J call TRBJ2-3; 8 nucleotides agree with TRBD2. V gave up 0 bases and J gave up 8 bases; unmatched junction bases: 10. The CDR3 is 16 amino acids. Germline loops: CDR1 LGHNA, CDR2 YSLEER. As DNA, the CDR3 is TGCGCCAGCAGCCAAGAACAACTAGCGGTGGGGAGTACGCAGTATTTT. This encodes CASSQEQLAVGSTQYF.

This clone was picked up one time. The chain is built from TRBV18 and TRBJ1-1, with D perhaps TRBD1 (5 bases). The CDR3 totals 14 residues. Germline CDR1 KGHSH, CDR2 LQKENI. The germline V and J ends were trimmed by 6 bases and 2 bases, with 13 bases remaining between them. The CDR3 protein is CASSLLGGNTEAFF. The CDR3 DNA reads as TGTGCCAGCTCCCTTCTCGGGGGAAACACTGAAGCTTTCTTT.

CDR3 amino acids: CASSFRFQREPTEQYF. Written as DNA, the CDR3 is TGTGCCAGCAGTTTCCGCTTCCAGCGGGAGCCCACCGAGCAGTACTTC. The V gene is TRBV6-5, the J gene TRBJ2-7; the match to TRBD2 covers 8 bases. This CDR3 contains 16 residues. The V and J ends lost 4 bases and 6 bases, in that order; junction bases with no gene match: 14. The germline CDR1 and CDR2 sequences are MNHEY and SVGAGI.

This chain connects TRBV4-3 to TRBJ2-1, with 13 bases aligning to TRBD2. CDR3 length: 15 amino acids. V lost 0 bases to trimming and J lost 7 bases; unmatched junction nucleotides: 0. Looked up from germline, CDR1 is LGHNA and CDR2 is YSLEER. For the CDR3, the DNA is TGCGCCAGCAGCCAAGAGACTAGCGGGGGGAATGAGCAGTTCTTC. Amino acids: CASSQETSGGNEQFF.

The V and J genes are TRBV5-8 and TRBJ2-3; maybe TRBD2 (6 bases). V was cut by 4 bases and J by 0 bases, with 18 bases left in between. Germline CDR1 and CDR2: SGHTS and YDEGEE. The CDR3 totals 17 residues. The CDR3 DNA sequence: TGTGCCAGCAGCCCTGGGTCGGCTAGCGATAGCACAGATACGCAGTATTTT. It translates to CASSPGSASDSTDTQYF.

The genes are TRBV25-1 and TRBJ2-7, with D possibly being TRBD1 (6 bases). Germline V CDR1 and CDR2: MGHDK, SYGVNS. V was trimmed by 2 bases and J by 5 bases, leaving 16 bases between them. The CDR3 is made up of 15 amino acids. The CDR3 nucleotides read TGTGCCAGCAGTGAACGCGTCGAGGGGGTGGACGAGCAGTACTTC. It yields the protein CASSERVEGVDEQYF.